This paragraph reports one TCR beta chain. A few counts support this clonotype. Its antigen is not yet known. Nothing much larger sits one base from this clone, and base qualities are not available. Taken from the germline V gene (reference sequence), the CDR1 and CDR2 loops are LNHNV and YYDKDF. Including cysteine and phenylalanine, the CDR3 has 14 amino acids. Of all the DNA, just the CDR3 is kept, 42 bases in frame from base 1. V and J lose 6 bases and 2 bases, and a span of 10 bases separates them. This sample was included in a study of CD8 T cells in Susac syndrome (dated by TCRdb to about 2019). Concerning the study at large: The study used repertoire sequencing to test whether antigen drove CD8+ T cell activation and differentiation in Susac syndrome. What the work shows at the level of the full study, not this receptor alone: The TCR sequencing and HLA analysis was acknowledged to have included a relatively small number of individuals.

RNA was extracted using the RNeasy kit, and about 0.45 to 1 ug of the RNA was reverse transcribed with random hexamers. TCR beta CDR3 regions were amplified with the immunoSEQ multiplex PCR assay covering 54 Vbeta and 13 Jbeta segments. PCR amplification bias was corrected using a synthetic template baseline for primer optimization and computational correction. Per the original workflow: Reads were assigned to V, D and J genes according to IMGT and analyzed in immunoSEQ Analyzer, with only productive sequences retained. Clonality was calculated as one minus the Shannon entropy normalized by log2 of the number of productive unique sequences. For each patient and control, public and private clones were evaluated among the 100 most prevalent clones. A clone was defined as Susac-specific if it was absent from the healthy and MS cohorts, from around 960 published viral clones and from other ImmuneACCESS disease sequences. TCRdb reprocessing: public reads trimmed at Q25 with fastp, clones called with MiXCR, in-frame beta chains kept. For every CDR3 protein sequence, its rows merge into one entry that carries the most common genes and DNA. The V and J calls were not made by the authors but by TCRdb's processing. Here the sample has approximately 270,000 distinct CDR3 sequences; 85% to 95% occur a single time. Roughly 0.07% of the sample is taken by the ten largest.

Peripheral blood CD8+ and CD4+ T cells from healthy donors, Susac syndrome patients and multiple sclerosis patients were profiled by high-throughput TCR beta sequencing. The multiple sclerosis controls were treatment-naive patients who had stable or active relapsing-remitting disease and met the revised McDonald criteria. Bulk CD8+ and CD4+ T cells were purified magnetically by negative isolation, whereas CD8+ TEMRA cells were enriched by FACS. Blood was drawn into EDTA tubes, processed within 24 hours, and PBMCs were isolated by density gradient centrifugation. PBMCs intended for TCR sequencing were cryopreserved in liquid nitrogen and thawed later in a water bath at 37 degrees C. A purity of at least 90% was achieved for sorted or isolated CD4+, CD8+ and CD8+ TEMRA cells.

The sequenced sample consisted of CD4+ T cells from PBMCs. The sequence links TRBV15 to TRBJ2-2; the D gene identity is not certain. This clonotype was sampled from a human donor with multiple sclerosis. The CDR3 here reads CATRETFNTGELFF. At the DNA level, the sequence is TGTGCCACCAGAGAGACGTTTAACACCGGGGAGCTGTTTTTT.